These 22 T cell receptor beta chains originate from one sample sequenced in a study of blood T cell repertoires in COVID-19. The assay was immunoSEQ multiplex PCR, and TCRdb's table has in-frame clones only and misses some. The sample holds approximately 240,000 clones; roughly 83% are singletons and the top ten take 1.3%. Sequenced material: PBMCs or T cells enriched from blood (not recorded which). These receptors originate from a woman aged 40-49 years with acute COVID-19.

About this clone: One end of the junction fails to match germline, which may point to a read error. The chain combines TRBV15 with TRBJ1-2, with D tentatively TRBD1 (5 bases). Germline lookup yields CDR1 LNHNV and CDR2 YYDKDF (reference sequence). CDR3 length: 11 amino acids. CDR3 bases: TGTGCCACCAGCACCGACGGGGGATTCTTTTTC. Amino acid sequence: CATSTDGGFFF.

The chain recombines TRBV11-2 with TRBJ2-3; 7 nucleotides align to TRBD1. The trim removed 4 bases at V and 3 bases at J, leaving 10 bases unmatched. Germline lookup yields CDR1 SGHAT and CDR2 FQNNGV. The CDR3 has 16 amino acids. The chain's CDR3 is CASSSQDRVRTDTQYF. The CDR3 bases are TGTGCCAGCAGCTCCCAAGACAGGGTGAGGACAGATACGCAGTATTTT. Full variable domain (missing parts from reference TRBV11-2 and TRBJ2-3): EAGVAQSPRYKIIEKRQSVAFWCNPISGHATLYWYQQILGQGPKLLIQFQNNGVVDDSQLPKDRFSAERLKGVDSTLKIQPAKLEDSAVYLCASSSQDRVRTDTQYFGPGTRLTVL.

The rearrangement uses TRBV28 and TRBJ1-5; D is unresolved. Trimming took 7 bases from V and 1 from J, leaving 8 bases between them. In germline, CDR1 is MDHEN, CDR2 SYDVKM. This CDR3 spans 13 amino acids. CDR3 in amino acids: CASKPLSNQPQHF. DNA of the CDR3: TGTGCCAGCAAACCCCTAAGCAATCAGCCCCAGCATTTT. The variable domain in full, completed from reference TRBV28 and TRBJ1-5, reads DVKVTQSSRYLVKRTGEKVFLECVQDMDHENMFWYRQDPGLGLRLIYFSYDVKMKEKGDIPEGYSVSREKKERFSLILESASTNQTSMYLCASKPLSNQPQHFGDGTRLSIL.

The rearrangement joins TRBV6-5 to TRBJ1-2, with no clear D. V dropped 8 bases and J dropped 4 bases, with 11 bases sitting between them. Germline-derived CDR1 and CDR2 are MNHEY and SVGAGI. CDR3 size: 12 residues. CDR3 sequence reads: CASFPGAYGYTF. The DNA of the CDR3 is TGTGCCAGCTTCCCGGGAGCCTATGGCTACACCTTC.

This chain connects TRBV29-1 to TRBJ2-4; 7 nucleotides agree with TRBD2. The germline gives CDR1 SQVTM, CDR2 ANQGSEA. V gave up 4 bases and J gave up 5 bases; unmatched junction bases: 11. The CDR3 extends over 15 amino acids. CDR3 residues: CSVASSGMGQNIQYF. The CDR3 DNA sequence: TGCAGCGTTGCTTCGAGCGGGATGGGCCAAAACATTCAGTACTTC.

V usage is TRBV28 and J usage is TRBJ1-2; D is perhaps TRBD1 (6 bases). This CDR3 has 12 residues. Trimming left V 6 bases short and J 8 bases short, with 13 bases between. Germline assignment: CDR1 MDHEN and CDR2 SYDVKM. CDR3 residues: CASRLGGEGYTF. The CDR3 DNA follows: TGTGCCAGCAGGCTAGGGGGGGAAGGCTACACCTTC.

The CDR3: CASSQARVSTDTQYF. In DNA, the CDR3 is TGTGCCAGCAGCCAAGCGAGAGTAAGCACAGATACGCAGTATTTT. The rearrangement uses TRBV3-1 (or the pseudogene TRBV3-2) and TRBJ2-3; D gene uncertain. Trimming removed 1 base from V and 0 bases from J, with 8 bases in between. The CDR3 runs to 15 residues. The germline gives CDR1 LGHDT, CDR2 YNNKEL (reference sequence).

For the CDR3, the DNA is TGTGCCAGCAGTACGTGGGGAGGAGGCGGGAGAGAGACCCAGTACTTC. It yields the protein CASSTWGGGGRETQYF. This chain uses TRBV6-2 or TRBV6-3 with TRBJ2-5; 7 bases fit TRBD2. With 5 bases clipped from V and 4 bases from J, the junction kept 13 bases outside the gene matches. The CDR3 is made up of 16 amino acids. CDR1 is MNHEY, CDR2 SVGEGT, per germline.

V usage is TRBV19 and J usage is TRBJ2-7; no firm D call. The germline V and J ends were trimmed by 5 bases and 6 bases, with 23 bases remaining between them. The CDR3 covers 16 residues. CDR1 and CDR2 (germline): LNHDA, SQIVND (reference sequence). CDR3 sequence reads: CASSSIGRLRIGEQYF. The CDR3 nucleotides are TGTGCCAGTAGTTCTATAGGTAGACTCCGAATCGGCGAGCAGTACTTC.

This chain connects TRBV6-5 to TRBJ1-1, with D possibly being TRBD1 (5 bases). This CDR3 comprises 15 residues. Germline lookup yields CDR1 MNHEY and CDR2 SVGAGI. V was pared by 3 bases and J by 1 base, with 12 bases between. CDR3 residues: CASSYRRGGNTEAFF. The CDR3 DNA reads as TGTGCCAGCAGTTATCGAAGGGGCGGGAACACTGAAGCTTTCTTT.

On this clone itself: Germline and junction disagree at one end, which may indicate a read error. The chain carries TRBV5-8 and TRBJ1-5; 9 bases map to TRBD1. The V gene's germline CDR1 is SGHTS and CDR2 YDEGEE. The CDR3 sequence is 12 residues long. Here the CDR3 DNA reads TGTGCCAGCAGCTTCCACAGGGGGCGGCCTTTTTTT. Translated: CASSFHRGRPFF.

The table lists this clone with a count of one. The rearrangement uses TRBV27 and TRBJ2-1; the match to TRBD2 covers 13 bases. V lost 2 bases, J lost 7 bases, and 8 bases stayed unmatched. Germline values: CDR1 MNHEY, CDR2 SMNVEV (reference sequence). This CDR3 is 17 amino acids long. For the CDR3, the DNA is TGTGCCAGCAGTTTAAGGCCGGGACTAGCGGGAAAGAATGAGCAGTTCTTC. This translates into CASSLRPGLAGKNEQFF.

This rearrangement joins TRBV18 to TRBJ2-1, with 8 bases identical to TRBD1. Trimming took 1 base from V and 6 from J; bases not matched to a gene: 5. The CDR3 sequence is 15 residues long. The V gene's germline CDR1 is KGHSH and CDR2 LQKENI. CDR3 residues: CASSPQGQESNEQFF. CDR3 nucleotide sequence: TGTGCCAGCTCACCACAGGGACAGGAGAGCAATGAGCAGTTCTTC.

CDR3 nucleotides: TGTGCCAGCAGGGACAGGTATCTTAACTATGGCTACACCTTC. Its translation: CASRDRYLNYGYTF. The chain combines TRBV2 with TRBJ1-2, with TRBD1 matching over 7 bases. CDR1 and CDR2 (germline): SNHLY, FYNNEI. The CDR3 runs 14 residues. V lost 6 bases and J lost 1; bases outside the gene matches: 5.

The chain has TRBV4-1 and TRBJ2-2; possible D gene TRBD1, 6 bases. There are 18 residues in the CDR3. Trimming shortened V by 0 bases and J by 3 bases, and 17 bases separated the two germline ends. The germline V gene encodes CDR1 MGHRA and CDR2 YSYEKL. The CDR3 protein is CASSQDLRGGTDTGELFF. Here the CDR3 DNA reads TGCGCCAGCAGCCAAGATTTAAGAGGGGGAACCGACACCGGGGAGCTGTTTTTT.

The chain couples TRBV19 to TRBJ1-2; D not resolved. V was clipped by 8 bases and J by 4 bases, with 17 bases between them. Germline CDR1 is LNHDA and CDR2 is SQIVND (reference sequence). The length of the CDR3 is 14 residues. The CDR3 DNA sequence: TGTGCCAGTGCTCCGCTTGACATATCCTATGGCTACACCTTC. Amino acid sequence: CASAPLDISYGYTF.

The chain is built from TRBV27 and TRBJ2-7, with D perhaps TRBD2 (6 bases). Trimming took 2 bases from V and 2 from J, leaving 13 bases between them. Germline V gene lookup returns CDR1 MNHEY and CDR2 SMNVEV (reference sequence). This CDR3 region has 15 residues. The CDR3 region has the DNA TGTGCCAGCAGTTTAGTTGGGCGGGGAGCCTACGAGCAGTACTTC. It yields the protein CASSLVGRGAYEQYF.

This clone was seen just once. This chain joins TRBV11-2 and TRBJ2-7; 8 bases are shared with TRBD1. The germline V gene has CDR1 SGHAT and CDR2 FQNNGV. Trimming took 5 bases from V and 3 from J; bases not matched to a gene: 3. This CDR3 spans 13 amino acids. The CDR3 loop is CASSRTGSYEQYF. The CDR3 DNA reads as TGTGCCAGCAGCCGGACAGGGAGCTACGAGCAGTACTTC.

V usage is TRBV6-5 and J usage is TRBJ1-3, with no clear D. This CDR3 region has 14 residues. Germline lookup yields CDR1 MNHEY and CDR2 SVGAGI. Trimming pared 7 bases from V and 0 bases from J, leaving 10 bases between. Here the CDR3 reads CASKTDYSGNTIYF. DNA for the CDR3: TGTGCCAGCAAAACAGACTACTCTGGAAACACCATATATTTT.

The rearrangement uses TRBV18 and TRBJ1-4, with 9 bases fitting TRBD1. Trimming took 4 bases from V and 6 from J; bases not matched to a gene: 12. The CDR3 is 17 residues long. CDR1 KGHSH and CDR2 LQKENI come from the germline V gene. The CDR3 reads CASSLGQGRISDEKLFF. For the CDR3, the DNA is TGTGCCAGCTCACTGGGACAGGGACGGATATCGGATGAAAAACTGTTTTTT.

This chain connects TRBV11-2 to TRBJ2-2, with D perhaps matching TRBD2 (6 bases). Per the germline V gene, CDR1 is SGHAT and CDR2 is FQNNGV. CDR3 length: 18 amino acids. V gave up 0 bases and J gave up 1 base, with 15 bases separating them. CDR3 DNA sequence: TGTGCCAGCAGCTTAGATCTGTGGGGTAGCGGGAACACCGGGGAGCTGTTTTTT. It is translated as CASSLDLWGSGNTGELFF.

V and J are TRBV3-1 (or the pseudogene TRBV3-2) and TRBJ1-2; D is uncertain. There are 12 residues in the CDR3. Trimming pared 3 bases from V and 5 bases from J, leaving 7 bases between. Germline CDR1 is LGHDT and CDR2 is YNNKEL (reference sequence). The DNA for the CDR3 is TGTGCCAGCAGCCAGGGAGGTTATGGCTACACCTTC. Translated, it gives CASSQGGYGYTF.